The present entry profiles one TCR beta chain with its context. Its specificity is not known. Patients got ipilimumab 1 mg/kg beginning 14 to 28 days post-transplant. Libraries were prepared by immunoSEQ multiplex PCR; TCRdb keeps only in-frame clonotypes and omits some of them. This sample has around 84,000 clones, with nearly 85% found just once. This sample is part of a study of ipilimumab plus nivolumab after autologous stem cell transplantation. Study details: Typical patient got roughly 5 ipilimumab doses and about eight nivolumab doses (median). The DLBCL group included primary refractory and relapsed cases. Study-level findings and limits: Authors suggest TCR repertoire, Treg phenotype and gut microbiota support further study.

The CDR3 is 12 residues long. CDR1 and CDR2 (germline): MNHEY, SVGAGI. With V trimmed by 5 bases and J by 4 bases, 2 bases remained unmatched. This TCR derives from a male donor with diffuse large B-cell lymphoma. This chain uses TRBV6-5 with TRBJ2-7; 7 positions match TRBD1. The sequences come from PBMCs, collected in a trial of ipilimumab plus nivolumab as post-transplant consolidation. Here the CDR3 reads CASSPQGYEQYF. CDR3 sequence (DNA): TGTGCCAGCAGTCCACAGGGGTACGAGCAGTACTTC.